This TCR beta chain was captured in a study of PD-L1 blockade in urothelial cancer. Study summary: Patients commenced atezolizumab in the mid-2010s, and it was given at 1,200 mg intravenously every 3 weeks.

Trimming left V 4 bases short and J 6 bases short, with 16 bases between. CDR1 and CDR2 (germline): SGHAT, FQDESV (reference sequence). The CDR3 sequence is 14 residues long. Turning to this clone: Its specificity is unknown.

Study-level findings and limits: Durable-benefit patients expanded tumor-associated blood clones more at 3 weeks.

TCRdb's copy holds only in-frame clones and misses some; the assay was immunoSEQ multiplex PCR. The sample has under 55,000 clones, over 75% seen once. The chain has TRBV11-1 and TRBJ2-7; weak D call: TRBD1 (7 bases). Sample: PBMCs, taken around atezolizumab (anti-PD-L1) treatment. The TCR was taken from a man in his forties with urothelial cancer. CDR3 protein: CASSYWRGLSEQYF. For the CDR3, the DNA is TGTGCCAGCAGCTACTGGAGGGGGCTTAGCGAGCAGTACTTC. The whole variable domain, filled in from reference TRBV11-1 and TRBJ2-7, reads EAEVAQSPRYKITEKSQAVAFWCDPISGHATLYWYRQILGQGPELLVQFQDESVVDDSQLPKDRFSAERLKGVDSTLKIQPAELGDSAMYLCASSYWRGLSEQYFGPGTRLTVT.